This TCR beta chain was captured by sequencing in a study of Graves' ophthalmopathy and Graves' hyperthyroidism. Study as a whole: Calling hyperthyroidism stable required that no ophthalmopathy show up within 18 months of follow-up.

Findings of the study overall: Built on 13 signatures, a model told ophthalmopathy apart from stable hyperthyroidism with 87.88% sensitivity and around 80% specificity.

In this cohort, patients with other autoimmune diseases, uncontrolled infections, pregnancy or lactation were excluded. Diagnosis relied on clinical symptoms, serum thyroxine, TRAb, thyroid ultrasound and orbital computed tomography. RNA transcripts served as template for amplifying TCR beta CDR3 sequences. Amplification began with first-round RT-PCR using HTBI primers, then second-round multiplex PCR was performed. TCRdb processed the multiplex PCR reads anew with MiXCR; each CDR3 protein has one entry. This table has approximately 540,000 distinct CDR3 sequences, 39% appearing once. The V gene's germline CDR1 is DFQATT and CDR2 SNEGSKA (reference sequence). J was trimmed by 10 bases and V by 6 bases; bases with no gene match: 10. The CDR3 is made up of 14 amino acids. About this clonotype itself: Its antigen remains unidentified.

This chain connects TRBV20-1 to TRBJ1-6, with 9 bases fitting TRBD1. This receptor was obtained from an adult man with Graves' hyperthyroidism. Sequenced: peripheral blood or thyroid tissue (not recorded which). CDR3 nucleotides: TGCAGTGCCTCCGGGACAGGGATCAGGTCACCCCTCCACTTT. It specifies CSASGTGIRSPLHF.